The 29 T cell receptor beta chains reported below all come from one sample, sequenced in a study of graft-versus-host responses after intestinal transplantation. Irradiated stimulators labeled with violet dye, around 200,000 in number, were plated with around 200,000 CFSE-labeled responders. Sequencing was performed with immunoSEQ multiplex PCR; in TCRdb, only in-frame clones are kept and a portion is missing. The data hold under 20,000 clones, with approximately 38% observed a single time. The sequencing here drew on alloreactive CD8+ T cells from a mixed lymphocyte reaction culture, taken before intestinal transplant. This sample's subset: CFSE-low proliferating T cells sorted from approximately 6-day pre-transplant mixed lymphocyte reaction (GvH or HvG direction). The source of these receptors is a human patient who received an intestinal transplant.

This clone showed up just a few times. The chain couples TRBV6-1 to TRBJ2-5; D is possibly TRBD2 (6 bases). Germline V gene lookup returns CDR1 MNHNS and CDR2 SASEGT. The CDR3 has 15 residues. Between the trimmed V and J ends, which lost 8 bases and 2 bases, there was a span of 18 bases. CDR3 region: CASSSTLAEQETQYF. The CDR3 region has the DNA TGTGCCAGCTCCTCAACACTAGCAGAGCAAGAGACCCAGTACTTC.

This clone appeared a few times. V gene TRBV6-5 combines with J gene TRBJ2-5; D not certain. Trimming left V 0 bases short and J 5 bases short, with 13 bases between. The CDR3 loop spans 15 amino acids. Germline CDR1 MNHEY, CDR2 SVGAGI. CDR3 sequence: CASSYSWAQLETQYF. In nucleotides, the CDR3 is TGTGCCAGCAGTTACTCGTGGGCACAGCTGGAGACCCAGTACTTC.

V and J are TRBV4-2 and TRBJ2-7, with TRBD2 identical over 11 bases. V lost 0 bases to trimming and J lost 4 bases; unmatched junction nucleotides: 11. There are 18 residues in the CDR3. CDR1 LGHNA and CDR2 YNFKEQ come from the germline V gene. CDR3 in amino acids: CASSQEGGSTSGTYEQYF. CDR3 nucleotides: TGTGCCAGCAGCCAAGAAGGGGGATCGACTAGCGGGACTTACGAGCAGTACTTC.

The CDR3 sequence: CASSSWDEQFF. The CDR3 nucleotides read TGTGCCAGCAGTTCCTGGGATGAGCAGTTCTTC. This chain links TRBV6-5 with TRBJ2-1; no definite D call. Germline CDR1 reads MNHEY; CDR2 reads SVGAGI. Trimming took 4 bases from V and 8 from J, leaving 6 bases between them. The length of the CDR3 is 11 residues.

V gene TRBV27 combines with J gene TRBJ2-1; D perhaps matches TRBD1 (5 bases). Trimming left V 3 bases short and J 4 bases short, with 10 bases between. The V gene's germline CDR1 is MNHEY and CDR2 SMNVEV (reference sequence). CDR3 size: 14 residues. As DNA, the CDR3 is TGTGCCAGCAGTTTGAAGTCAGGGTACAATGAGCAGTTCTTC. Its protein product is CASSLKSGYNEQFF.

This clone counts as medium-sized (0.01 to 0.1%). The rearrangement links TRBV27 to TRBJ2-3; the D is unclear. V was shortened by 1 base and J by 0 bases, with 8 bases between the two germline ends. The CDR3 extends over 15 amino acids. CDR1 is MNHEY and CDR2 is SMNVEV in the germline V gene (reference sequence). In DNA form, the CDR3 reads TGTGCCAGCAGTTTATATGACATTAGCACAGATACGCAGTATTTT. This gives the protein CASSLYDISTDTQYF.

This rearrangement joins TRBV9 to TRBJ1-2, with D tentatively TRBD1 (5 bases). The CDR3 loop spans 14 amino acids. Germline V gives CDR1 SGDLS, CDR2 YYNGEE. Trimming shortened V by 3 bases and J by 4 bases, and 13 bases separated the two germline ends. This CDR3 reads CASSASGTLYGYTF. CDR3 DNA: TGTGCCAGCAGCGCGTCAGGGACCCTCTATGGCTACACCTTC.

The table lists this clone with a few counts. The chain is built from TRBV4-1 and TRBJ2-1; D not certain. Trimming took off 0 bases at V and 2 bases at J, with 2 bases between the two ends. CDR1 MGHRA and CDR2 YSYEKL come from the germline V gene. The CDR3 has 13 residues. CDR3 DNA sequence: TGCGCCAGCAGCCAAGATCCCTACAATGAGCAGTTCTTC. Amino acids: CASSQDPYNEQFF.

The chain is built from TRBV4-1 and TRBJ2-7, with TRBD2 identical over 9 bases. Germline V gene lookup returns CDR1 MGHRA and CDR2 YSYEKL. The CDR3 is made up of 15 amino acids. The junction had 5 bases not matched to a gene; V was cut back by 1 base and J by 4 bases. The DNA of the CDR3 is TGCGCCAGCAGCCAAGTCTCTAGCGGGATGTACGAGCAGTACTTC. Translating gives CASSQVSSGMYEQYF.

The CDR3 DNA reads TGCGCCAGCAGCCAAGAACCGGGGAACACTGAAGCTTTCTTT. Translation: CASSQEPGNTEAFF. The chain couples TRBV4-1 to TRBJ1-1, with unresolved D. The CDR3 runs 14 residues. The germline V gene has CDR1 MGHRA and CDR2 YSYEKL. Trimming stripped 0 bases from V and 1 base from J, with 6 bases between.

V and J are TRBV27 and TRBJ1-5; 7 bases are a match to TRBD1. V was pared by 6 bases and J by 2 bases, with 7 bases of the junction left unmatched. The germline CDR1 and CDR2 sequences are MNHEY and SMNVEV (reference sequence). This CDR3 spans 15 amino acids. The CDR3 DNA reads TGTGCCAGCAGCCTGGGACAGATGGGCAATCAGCCCCAGCATTTT. Its protein product is CASSLGQMGNQPQHF.

This rearrangement joins TRBV5-6 to TRBJ2-1; 7 bases are shared with TRBD1. With 0 bases clipped from V and 7 bases from J, the junction kept 1 base outside the gene matches. CDR3 length equals 13 residues. Germline V gene data show CDR1 as SGHDT and CDR2 as YYEEEE. The CDR3 is CASSLGTGNEQFF. CDR3 DNA: TGTGCCAGCAGCTTGGGGACAGGAAATGAGCAGTTCTTC.

This clone was found a few times. This rearrangement joins TRBV5-1 to TRBJ2-1, with D possibly matching TRBD2 (7 bases). The V gene lost 0 bases and the J gene lost 6 bases, with 16 bases spanning the gap. The CDR3 contains 16 residues. Germline CDR1 SGHRS, CDR2 YFSETQ. The CDR3 protein is CASSLAEGGMFNEQFF. In DNA form, the CDR3 reads TGCGCCAGCAGCTTGGCGGAGGGGGGGATGTTCAATGAGCAGTTCTTC.

The rearrangement uses TRBV6-5 and TRBJ2-3; no clear D. Trimming took off 5 bases at V and 0 bases at J, with 3 bases between the two ends. Looked up from germline, CDR1 is MNHEY and CDR2 is SVGAGI. The CDR3 extends over 12 amino acids. The CDR3 spells CASSESTDTQYF. The CDR3 bases are TGTGCCAGCAGTGAAAGCACAGATACGCAGTATTTT.

There are a few counts of this clone. The V call is TRBV4-1, the J call TRBJ2-7; TRBD2 aligns across 10 bases. The V segment lost 3 bases and the J segment 4 bases; nucleotides outside the gene matches: 9. Germline values: CDR1 MGHRA, CDR2 YSYEKL. The CDR3 totals 16 residues. The CDR3 DNA sequence: TGCGCCAGCAGCCATGTCTCGGTAGCGGGAGGATACGAGCAGTACTTC. This codes for CASSHVSVAGGYEQYF.

This clone was observed a handful of times. The chain is built from TRBV27 and TRBJ1-2; the D gene is possibly TRBD1 (6 bases). In germline, CDR1 is MNHEY, CDR2 SMNVEV (reference sequence). V lost 3 bases and J lost 4, with 15 bases in between. CDR3 length: 15 residues. The CDR3 reads CASSFVGAIGYGYTF. CDR3 sequence (DNA): TGTGCCAGCAGTTTTGTGGGGGCCATAGGCTATGGCTACACCTTC.

This clone was found a few times. Written as DNA, the CDR3 is TGTGCCAGCAGGACAGGCGGTGTAAAACTGTTTTTT. Its protein product is CASRTGGVKLFF. V and J are TRBV6-1 and TRBJ1-4; D is possibly TRBD1 (6 bases). Germline lookup yields CDR1 MNHNS and CDR2 SASEGT. V was clipped by 6 bases and J by 10 bases, with 12 bases between them. The CDR3 totals 12 residues.

This clone was seen once. The J gene is TRBJ2-7, the V gene TRBV27, with D uncertain. The CDR3 is 13 amino acids. CDR1 MNHEY and CDR2 SMNVEV come from the germline V gene (reference sequence). The germline V and J ends were trimmed by 0 bases and 3 bases, with 6 bases remaining between them. The CDR3 spells CASSLSGIYEQYF. CDR3 bases: TGTGCCAGCAGTTTATCTGGGATCTACGAGCAGTACTTC.

Judged by abundance, this clone is medium-sized. The rearrangement uses TRBV7-9 and TRBJ2-2, with 8 bases fitting TRBD2. Germline trimming cut 2 bases from V and 5 bases from J; bases unmatched to any gene: 7. The germline V gene encodes CDR1 SEHNR and CDR2 FQNEAQ (reference sequence). This CDR3 has 16 amino acids. The CDR3 region is CASSLLAGITTGELFF. CDR3 coding DNA: TGTGCCAGCAGCTTATTAGCGGGAATCACGACCGGGGAGCTGTTTTTT.

The CDR3 here is CASRPPGHQEETQYF. CDR3 sequence (DNA): TGTGCCAGCAGACCACCGGGACACCAAGAAGAGACCCAGTACTTC. The chain couples TRBV6-7 to TRBJ2-5; tentatively, D is TRBD1 (6 bases). TRBV6-7 is placed among ORFs of uncertain function. The CDR3 totals 15 residues. Trimming removed 6 bases at V and 3 bases at J, with 17 bases between.

The chain carries TRBV6-6 and TRBJ2-5, with 10 positions matching TRBD1. Looked up from germline, CDR1 is MNHNY and CDR2 is SVGAGI (reference sequence). V trimming: 5 bases; J trimming: 3 bases; junction bases outside the gene matches: 9. This CDR3 spans 16 amino acids. CDR3 sequence: CASSAKPGQGKETQYF. Written as DNA, the CDR3 is TGTGCCAGCAGTGCCAAACCGGGACAGGGGAAAGAGACCCAGTACTTC.

The CDR3 loop is CASSPTSGGYEQYF. The DNA of the CDR3 is TGTGCCAGCAGTCCGACTAGCGGGGGGTACGAGCAGTACTTC. The rearrangement uses TRBV27 and TRBJ2-7; 13 bases fit TRBD2. The CDR3 covers 14 residues. V shed 5 bases, J shed 4 bases, and the junction held 2 bases outside the gene matches. The germline V gene has CDR1 MNHEY and CDR2 SMNVEV (reference sequence).

The gene calls are TRBV27 and TRBJ1-2; D possibly corresponds to TRBD1 (5 bases). The germline V gene encodes CDR1 MNHEY and CDR2 SMNVEV (reference sequence). The CDR3 has 14 residues. Trimming removed 4 bases at V and 2 bases at J, with 11 bases between. In DNA form, the CDR3 reads TGTGCCAGCAGTTACGGGCAGGGCAACTATGGCTACACCTTC. This sequence encodes CASSYGQGNYGYTF.

The chain employs TRBV19 and TRBJ1-1, with D uncertain. The CDR3 contains 16 residues. V was shortened by 1 base and J by 1 base, with 13 bases between the two germline ends. CDR1 is LNHDA, CDR2 SQIVND, per germline (reference sequence). CDR3 nucleotide sequence: TGTGCCAGTAGTATAGCGGCAAATGAGGCGAACACTGAAGCTTTCTTT. Amino acid sequence: CASSIAANEANTEAFF. Complete variable domain (other parts from reference TRBV19 and TRBJ1-1): DGGITQSPKYLFRKEGQNVTLSCEQNLNHDAMYWYRQDPGQGLRLIYYSQIVNDFQKGDIAEGYSVSREKKESFPLTVTSAQKNPTAFYLCASSIAANEANTEAFFGQGTRLTVV.

A few counts support this clone. The chain carries TRBV6-6 and TRBJ1-1; no clear D gene. The CDR3 contains 15 residues. Trimming took 0 bases from V and 5 from J, leaving 13 bases between them. Germline V gene sequence: CDR1 MNHNY, CDR2 SVGAGI (reference sequence). This CDR3 is CASSYSGSSGTEAFF. The CDR3 nucleotides read TGTGCCAGCAGTTACTCGGGGAGTAGTGGGACTGAAGCTTTCTTT.

The chain has TRBV11-2 and TRBJ1-2; D perhaps matches TRBD1 (6 bases). This CDR3 has 16 amino acids. V was pared by 3 bases and J by 2 bases, with 16 bases between. Germline CDR1 reads SGHAT; CDR2 reads FQNNGV. This CDR3 is CASSLAPGQPNYGYTF. CDR3 nucleotide sequence: TGTGCCAGCAGCTTGGCTCCGGGACAACCCAACTATGGCTACACCTTC.

The chain carries TRBV2 and TRBJ2-1; 8 bases fit TRBD2. This CDR3 has 13 residues. Germline CDR1 and CDR2: SNHLY and FYNNEI. The junction had 4 bases not matched to a gene; V was cut back by 3 bases and J by 9 bases. The CDR3 is CASSERLASEQFF. The CDR3 nucleotides read TGTGCCAGCAGTGAGAGACTAGCGTCTGAGCAGTTCTTC.

The chain has TRBV27 and TRBJ1-1; no clear D gene. Between the trimmed V and J ends, which lost 6 bases and 6 bases, there was a span of 8 bases. The CDR3 is made up of 11 amino acids. CDR1 and CDR2 from the germline V gene are MNHEY and SMNVEV (reference sequence). DNA for the CDR3: TGTGCCAGCAGCGAGGGAGCTGAAGCTTTCTTT. It codes for CASSEGAEAFF.

Relative to its sample, this clone is medium-sized. Other DNA variants within this sample encode the same CDR3. This chain connects TRBV27 to TRBJ2-7, with D hard to call. The V end lost 2 bases, the J end lost 0 bases, and 5 bases lay between the germline ends. Germline loops: CDR1 MNHEY, CDR2 SMNVEV (reference sequence). CDR3 size: 13 residues. CDR3 nucleotide sequence: TGTGCCAGCAGTTTAGGCACCTCCTACGAGCAGTACTTC. As protein: CASSLGTSYEQYF.